The source of this T cell receptor beta chain is a study of blood T cells in healthy people across ages. General study findings and limits: Diversity was higher, and naive CD4+ cells more numerous, in long-lived donors than in aged donors.

This clonotype was picked up a small number of times. What it recognizes is unknown. Together with a sample-barcoded 5' primer, a J-beta primer mix was included in a second PCR lasting about 6 to 11 cycles. A template-switch adaptor that had 12 random nucleotides put a tag on each cDNA molecule. One entry per CDR3 protein, called by TCRdb with MiXCR from the 5' RACE reads. The data hold about 1.1 million distinct CDR3 sequences, with approximately 38% observed a single time. The CDR3 contains 11 residues. Per the germline V gene, CDR1 is DFQATT and CDR2 is SNEGSKA (reference sequence). V shed 6 bases, J shed 10 bases, and the junction held 8 bases outside the gene matches. Donors each provided around 9 milliliters of peripheral blood.

The sequence was obtained from a man younger than 30 in good health. The V and J genes are TRBV20-1 and TRBJ1-2, with 7 positions matching TRBD1. The sequencing sample was made of blood. The CDR3 protein is CSATRGQDYTF. In DNA form, the CDR3 reads TGCAGTGCCACCAGAGGACAGGACTACACCTTC.